Below are 29 T cell receptor beta chains sequenced from a single sample in a study of Ad26.COV2.S vaccination and SARS-CoV-2 variants. As for treatment: over 15 received Ad26.COV2.S at low or high dose, single or two shots; about 5 received placebo; per-sample allocation not given. The study sampled participants on day 63 after the first vaccine or placebo injection. Data came from immunoSEQ multiplex PCR; TCRdb stores just in-frame clones and leaves some out. This sample yields 300,000 to 350,000 clones, of which roughly 90% are seen a single time; about 10% belongs to the top ten. The specimen was peripheral blood, collected in a trial of Ad26.COV2.S vaccine versus placebo. These receptors all come from a person aged 18 to 59 who received the Ad26.COV2.S COVID-19 vaccine or a placebo.

The chain recombines TRBV5-6 with TRBJ1-1, with D maybe TRBD1 (6 bases). From germline, CDR1 is SGHDT and CDR2 YYEEEE. The CDR3 spans 15 residues. The germline V and J ends were trimmed by 4 bases and 1 base, with 14 bases remaining between them. CDR3 in amino acids: CASSLGQIRNTEAFF. The DNA of the CDR3 is TGTGCCAGCAGCCTTGGACAGATTAGGAACACTGAAGCTTTCTTT.

This chain uses TRBV5-4 with TRBJ2-5; 9 positions match TRBD1. This CDR3 has 15 amino acids. V lost 3 bases and J lost 5; bases outside the gene matches: 8. Germline V lookup: CDR1 SGHNT, CDR2 YYREEE (reference sequence). The CDR3 bases are TGTGCCAGCAGCTCCCCCGGGACAGGGTTCGAGACCCAGTACTTC. Protein: CASSSPGTGFETQYF.

The gene calls are TRBV6-2 or TRBV6-3 and TRBJ1-1, with D perhaps matching TRBD1 (5 bases). Trimming removed 6 bases at V and 1 base at J, with 6 bases between. The CDR3 covers 12 residues. The V gene's germline CDR1 is MNHEY and CDR2 SVGEGT. The DNA for the CDR3 is TGTGCCAGCAGCCAGGGGAACACTGAAGCTTTCTTT. Protein: CASSQGNTEAFF.

The chain combines TRBV5-1 with TRBJ2-3, with TRBD1 identical over 8 bases. Trimming took 1 base from V and 4 from J; bases not matched to a gene: 8. Germline lookup yields CDR1 SGHRS and CDR2 YFSETQ. The CDR3 runs to 16 residues. The CDR3 region has the DNA TGCGCCAGCAGCTTGAACGCAGGGGGCACAGCAGATACGCAGTATTTT. As protein: CASSLNAGGTADTQYF.

The chain couples TRBV7-2 to TRBJ2-7; possible D gene TRBD1, 6 bases. The CDR3 contains 14 residues. Trimming shortened V by 8 bases and J by 3 bases, and 17 bases separated the two germline ends. Germline V gene lookup returns CDR1 SGHTA and CDR2 FQGNSA. Here the CDR3 DNA reads TGTGCCAGCGGTCTTGGGGTCAGGGGCTACGAGCAGTACTTC. This encodes CASGLGVRGYEQYF. The full variable domain, in which reference TRBV7-2 and TRBJ2-7 provide the parts outside the CDR3, is GAGVSQSPSNKVTEKGKDVELRCDPISGHTALYWYRQSLGQGLEFLIYFQGNSAPDKSGLPSDRFSAERTGGSVSTLTIQRTQQEDSAVYLCASGLGVRGYEQYFGPGTRLTVT.

This sequence joins TRBV7-2 and TRBJ2-3; TRBD2 might be the D (5 bases). This CDR3 comprises 13 residues. Trimming stripped 2 bases from V and 5 bases from J, with 8 bases between. Germline lookup yields CDR1 SGHTA and CDR2 FQGNSA. CDR3 in amino acids: CASSLLTRDTQYF. Written as DNA, the CDR3 is TGTGCCAGCAGCTTACTAACTAGAGATACGCAGTATTTT. The full variable domain, with the rest looked up from reference TRBV7-2 and TRBJ2-3, is GAGVSQSPSNKVTEKGKDVELRCDPISGHTALYWYRQSLGQGLEFLIYFQGNSAPDKSGLPSDRFSAERTGGSVSTLTIQRTQQEDSAVYLCASSLLTRDTQYFGPGTRLTVL.

The V gene is TRBV24-1, the J gene TRBJ1-5; no clear D. Trimming removed 6 bases at V and 3 bases at J, with 14 bases between. CDR3 length: 15 residues. CDR1 is KGHDR and CDR2 is SFDVKD in the germline V gene. The chain's CDR3 is CATSLKARPNQPQHF. For the CDR3, the DNA is TGTGCCACCAGTTTGAAGGCCAGACCCAATCAGCCCCAGCATTTT.

The V call is TRBV10-3, the J call TRBJ2-3, with D hard to call. The CDR3 consists of 13 residues. Trimming took off 5 bases at V and 1 base at J, with 7 bases between the two ends. From germline, CDR1 is ENHRY and CDR2 SYGVKD. CDR3 coding DNA: TGTGCCATCAGTAACGACCGCACAGATACGCAGTATTTT. This codes for CAISNDRTDTQYF.

For this clone: The sample has other DNA sequences that encode this CDR3 too. The rearrangement links TRBV5-1 to TRBJ2-3; the D call may be TRBD1 or TRBD2 (5 bases each). Deletions cut 0 bases from V and 3 bases from J, with 11 bases between. This CDR3 spans 15 amino acids. CDR1 is SGHRS, CDR2 YFSETQ, per germline. Here the CDR3 DNA reads TGCGCCAGCAGCTTGGATGGGGGAACTACAGATACGCAGTATTTT. It yields the protein CASSLDGGTTDTQYF.

This chain connects TRBV19 to TRBJ1-5, with D maybe TRBD1 (6 bases). There are 15 residues in the CDR3. With 4 bases removed from V and 0 bases from J, the gap between germline ends came to 10 bases. Germline V CDR1 and CDR2: LNHDA, SQIVND (reference sequence). As DNA, the CDR3 is TGTGCCAGTAGTACCTCAGGGGCTAGCAATCAGCCCCAGCATTTT. Its protein product is CASSTSGASNQPQHF.

This chain connects TRBV9 to TRBJ2-1, with D maybe TRBD2 (5 bases). CDR3 length equals 15 residues. CDR1 is SGDLS, CDR2 YYNGEE, per germline. The V end was cut by 4 bases, the J end by 6 bases, with 17 bases between. The CDR3 loop reads CASSPEGSHGNEQFF. The DNA of the CDR3 is TGTGCCAGCAGCCCAGAGGGTTCCCACGGCAATGAGCAGTTCTTC.

The CDR3 is CASSSRTVTEAFF. In DNA, the CDR3 is TGTGCCAGCAGCTCGCGGACAGTCACTGAAGCTTTCTTT. The rearrangement joins TRBV7-2 to TRBJ1-1, with a weak D call TRBD1 (6 bases). Germline loops: CDR1 SGHTA, CDR2 FQGNSA. The V end was cut by 4 bases, the J end by 4 bases, with 10 bases between. The CDR3 totals 13 residues.

This clone was observed a single time. The chain has TRBV19 and TRBJ2-6; D is uncertain. There are 16 residues in the CDR3. In germline, CDR1 is LNHDA, CDR2 SQIVND (reference sequence). Trimming stripped 5 bases from V and 0 bases from J, with 11 bases between. CDR3 amino acids: CASSPRRVSGANVLTF. In nucleotides, the CDR3 is TGTGCCAGTAGTCCCCGAAGAGTCTCTGGGGCCAACGTCCTGACTTTC. Drawing the rest from reference TRBV19 and TRBJ2-6, the complete variable domain is DGGITQSPKYLFRKEGQNVTLSCEQNLNHDAMYWYRQDPGQGLRLIYYSQIVNDFQKGDIAEGYSVSREKKESFPLTVTSAQKNPTAFYLCASSPRRVSGANVLTFGAGSRLTVL.

This clone was seen only once. The J gene is TRBJ2-7, the V gene TRBV11-1; the match to TRBD1 covers 7 bases. This CDR3 has 14 residues. V gave up 5 bases and J gave up 7 bases; unmatched junction bases: 11. Germline CDR1 reads SGHAT; CDR2 reads FQDESV (reference sequence). CDR3 sequence (DNA): TGTGCCAGCAGCGTTGGGACAGTTAAGGGAGAGCAGTACTTC. Its protein product is CASSVGTVKGEQYF.

This clone was seen more than once but under ten times. V and J are TRBV5-6 and TRBJ2-7; unclear D gene. V was shortened by 2 bases and J by 0 bases, with 9 bases between the two germline ends. CDR3 length: 14 residues. Germline CDR1 is SGHDT and CDR2 is YYEEEE. CDR3 loop: CASSFTQVSYEQYF. The CDR3 bases are TGTGCCAGCAGCTTTACGCAGGTCTCCTACGAGCAGTACTTC.

This sequence joins TRBV19 and TRBJ1-1; 9 bases align to TRBD1. With V trimmed by 7 bases and J by 4 bases, 10 bases remained unmatched. Germline lookup yields CDR1 LNHDA and CDR2 SQIVND (reference sequence). CDR3 length: 15 amino acids. In DNA form, the CDR3 reads TGTGCCAGTAAGGGACAGGGCCAGGTGAGCACTGAAGCTTTCTTT. Amino acids: CASKGQGQVSTEAFF.

The chain employs TRBV19 and TRBJ1-6; D uncertain. V was clipped by 6 bases and J by 3 bases, with 15 bases between them. Germline V gives CDR1 LNHDA, CDR2 SQIVND (reference sequence). This CDR3 is built from 16 residues. The DNA for the CDR3 is TGTGCCAGTAGCCGCGGACGGACTAACTATAATTCACCCCTCCACTTT. Translating it yields CASSRGRTNYNSPLHF.

Details on this clone: An end of the junction differs from the germline gene, which may be a read error. The V call is TRBV4-3, the J call TRBJ2-5; no clear D. The CDR3 runs to 15 residues. Germline assignment: CDR1 LGHNA and CDR2 YSLEER. This chain's CDR3 is CASSQGSPGQDTQYF. The CDR3 nucleotides read TGCGCCAGCAGCCAAGGGTCACCGGGCCAAGATACCCAGTACTTC.

This chain links TRBV7-2 with TRBJ1-6; 8 nucleotides agree with TRBD1. This CDR3 comprises 16 residues. V lost 5 bases and J lost 2; bases outside the gene matches: 5. Germline V CDR1 and CDR2: SGHTA, FQGNSA. DNA for the CDR3: TGTGCCAGCAGCGCAGGGGGCTTAACCTATAATTCACCCCTCCACTTT. It yields the protein CASSAGGLTYNSPLHF. The full variable domain, with the rest looked up from reference TRBV7-2 and TRBJ1-6, is GAGVSQSPSNKVTEKGKDVELRCDPISGHTALYWYRQSLGQGLEFLIYFQGNSAPDKSGLPSDRFSAERTGGSVSTLTIQRTQQEDSAVYLCASSAGGLTYNSPLHFGNGTRLTVT.

The chain is built from TRBV10-1 and TRBJ2-1; 13 bases are shared with TRBD2. The V segment lost 8 bases and the J segment 5 bases; nucleotides outside the gene matches: 3. The germline V gene has CDR1 WNHNN and CDR2 SYGVQD (reference sequence). The CDR3 is 14 amino acids. The CDR3 loop reads CASQTSGRNNEQFF. Here the CDR3 DNA reads TGCGCCAGCCAGACTAGCGGGAGGAACAATGAGCAGTTCTTC.

The V and J genes are TRBV4-3 and TRBJ1-3, with TRBD1 identical over 8 bases. In germline, CDR1 is LGHNA, CDR2 YSLEER. Germline trimming cut 4 bases from V and 0 bases from J; bases unmatched to any gene: 2. The length of the CDR3 is 15 residues. The CDR3 sequence: CASSPGQGSGNTIYF. The CDR3 coding sequence is TGCGCCAGCAGCCCAGGACAGGGCTCTGGAAACACCATATATTTT.

V is TRBV7-2 and J is TRBJ1-2, with D unclear. Germline V lookup: CDR1 SGHTA, CDR2 FQGNSA. The CDR3 totals 16 residues. Trimming pared 5 bases from V and 2 bases from J, leaving 18 bases between. DNA for the CDR3: TGTGCCAGCAGCCTCTTAGGCAGAAATATAAACTATGGCTACACCTTC. Amino acid sequence: CASSLLGRNINYGYTF.

The V and J genes are TRBV6-6 and TRBJ2-7, with D tentatively TRBD1 (6 bases). The germline V gene encodes CDR1 MNHNY and CDR2 SVGAGI (reference sequence). The CDR3 is 15 amino acids. V dropped 7 bases and J dropped 4 bases, with 20 bases sitting between them. In DNA form, the CDR3 reads TGTGCCAGCACCTCCATAACCGGGACAACTTACGAGCAGTACTTC. Protein product: CASTSITGTTYEQYF.

The J gene is TRBJ2-2, the V gene TRBV19; TRBD1 or TRBD2 may be the D gene (5 bases each). This CDR3 has 17 amino acids. V lost 3 bases and J 0 bases, leaving 14 bases between the germline ends. Germline V gene lookup returns CDR1 LNHDA and CDR2 SQIVND (reference sequence). Written as DNA, the CDR3 is TGTGCCAGTAGTATCCCGACGGGACGGACGAACACCGGGGAGCTGTTTTTT. This encodes CASSIPTGRTNTGELFF.

The rearrangement joins TRBV9 to TRBJ2-3; 8 nucleotides match TRBD2. Germline V CDR1 and CDR2: SGDLS, YYNGEE. V lost 0 bases, J lost 1 base, and 4 bases stayed unmatched. This CDR3 spans 16 amino acids. CDR3: CASSVGPAGGTDTQYF. CDR3 nucleotide sequence: TGTGCCAGCAGCGTAGGCCCAGCGGGGGGCACAGATACGCAGTATTTT.

This chain connects TRBV27 to TRBJ1-2; possibly TRBD1 for D (6 bases). V lost 3 bases and J 4 bases, leaving 12 bases between the germline ends. Germline assignment: CDR1 MNHEY and CDR2 SMNVEV (reference sequence). The CDR3 spans 14 residues. CDR3 in DNA: TGTGCCAGCAGTTTGGGGGGGCCCTTCTATGGCTACACCTTC. Amino acids: CASSLGGPFYGYTF.

The V gene is TRBV18, the J gene TRBJ2-7; D is undetermined. This CDR3 is built from 13 residues. Trimming removed 3 bases from V and 2 bases from J, with 8 bases in between. The V gene's germline CDR1 is KGHSH and CDR2 LQKENI. This chain's CDR3 is CASSPGLTYEQYF. For the CDR3, the DNA is TGTGCCAGCTCACCGGGGTTGACCTACGAGCAGTACTTC.

The chain employs TRBV11-2 and TRBJ1-5; D not certain. CDR3 size: 13 residues. Germline CDR1 is SGHAT and CDR2 is FQNNGV. The V end lost 0 bases, the J end lost 6 bases, and 6 bases lay between the germline ends. The chain's CDR3 is CASSLDLAQPQHF. In nucleotides, the CDR3 is TGTGCCAGCAGCTTAGATCTGGCTCAGCCCCAGCATTTT.

This clone was seen a handful of times. The CDR3 reads CASGMGGSLGSPLHF. CDR3 in DNA: TGTGCCAGCGGGATGGGGGGGAGCCTCGGTTCACCCCTCCACTTT. The chain is built from TRBV5-8 and TRBJ1-6; possibly TRBD1 for D (5 bases). Germline assignment: CDR1 SGHTS and CDR2 YDEGEE. Trimming took 7 bases from V and 9 from J, leaving 20 bases between them. The CDR3 totals 15 residues.